This T cell receptor beta chain was profiled in a study of cytomegalovirus exposure and HLA in healthy donors. Overall study context: Caucasian-associated ancestry cluster membership applied to about 83% of approximately 420 genotyped donors.

Nominally healthy donors were sampled, though unrecorded immune exposures were likely. PCR involved 60 Vbeta and 13 Jbeta primers. Clones were sequenced by immunoSEQ multiplex PCR, and TCRdb holds only the in-frame ones, with some missing. This sample's clone table lists about 190,000 clones. Study-wide results and limits: Prediction of most subjects' HLA-A and HLA-B alleles by TCR beta sequences was reportedly accurate. After further analysis at a later stage, some 15,000 TCR beta sequences were associated with HLA alleles at 0.05 false discovery rate.

Turning to this clone: Its target is not known.

The V end was cut by 3 bases, the J end by 1 base, with 11 bases between. This CDR3 has 15 amino acids. The germline V gene encodes CDR1 SGDLS and CDR2 YYNGEE. The clonotype originates from a man younger than 45 in good health and CMV-seronegative. The material sequenced was PBMCs. V and J are TRBV9 and TRBJ2-4; D possibly corresponds to TRBD2 (6 bases). This CDR3 is CASSELGTAKNIQYF. DNA of the CDR3: TGTGCCAGCAGCGAACTAGGGACTGCCAAAAACATTCAGTACTTC.